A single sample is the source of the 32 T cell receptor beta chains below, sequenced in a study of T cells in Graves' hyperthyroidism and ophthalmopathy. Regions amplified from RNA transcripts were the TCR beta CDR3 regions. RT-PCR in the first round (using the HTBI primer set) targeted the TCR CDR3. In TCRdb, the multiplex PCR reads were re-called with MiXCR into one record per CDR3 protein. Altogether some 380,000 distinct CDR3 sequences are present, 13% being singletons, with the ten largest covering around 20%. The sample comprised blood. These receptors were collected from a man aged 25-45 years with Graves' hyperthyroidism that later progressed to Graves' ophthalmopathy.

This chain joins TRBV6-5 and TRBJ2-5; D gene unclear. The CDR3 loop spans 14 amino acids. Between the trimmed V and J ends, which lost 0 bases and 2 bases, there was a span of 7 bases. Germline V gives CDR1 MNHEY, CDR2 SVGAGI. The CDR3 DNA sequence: TGTGCCAGCAGTTACTCGAACACTCAAGAGACCCAGTACTTC. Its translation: CASSYSNTQETQYF.

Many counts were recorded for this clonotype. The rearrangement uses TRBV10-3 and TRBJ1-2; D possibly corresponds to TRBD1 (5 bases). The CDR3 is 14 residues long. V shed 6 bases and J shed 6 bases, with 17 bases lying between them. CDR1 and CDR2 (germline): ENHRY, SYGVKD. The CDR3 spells CAIRDKDTNHGYTF. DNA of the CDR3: TGTGCCATCAGAGACAAGGACACGAACCATGGCTACACCTTC.

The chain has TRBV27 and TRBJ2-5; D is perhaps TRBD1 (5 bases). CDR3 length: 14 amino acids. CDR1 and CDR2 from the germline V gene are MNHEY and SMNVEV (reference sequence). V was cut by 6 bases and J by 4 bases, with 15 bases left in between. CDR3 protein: CASSYAAQGETQYF. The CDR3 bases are TGTGCCAGCAGCTATGCGGCCCAGGGAGAGACCCAGTACTTC.

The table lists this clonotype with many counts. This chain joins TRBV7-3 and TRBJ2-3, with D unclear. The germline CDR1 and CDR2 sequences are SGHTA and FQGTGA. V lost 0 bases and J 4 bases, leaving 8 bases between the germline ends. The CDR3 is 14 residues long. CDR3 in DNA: TGTGCCAGCAGCTTAACGTCGTGGTCAGATACGCAGTATTTT. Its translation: CASSLTSWSDTQYF. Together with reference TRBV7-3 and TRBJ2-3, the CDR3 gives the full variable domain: GAGVSQTPSNKVTEKGKYVELRCDPISGHTALYWYRQSLGQGPEFLIYFQGTGAADDSGLPNDRFFAVRPEGSVSTLKIQRTERGDSAVYLCASSLTSWSDTQYFGPGTRLTVL.

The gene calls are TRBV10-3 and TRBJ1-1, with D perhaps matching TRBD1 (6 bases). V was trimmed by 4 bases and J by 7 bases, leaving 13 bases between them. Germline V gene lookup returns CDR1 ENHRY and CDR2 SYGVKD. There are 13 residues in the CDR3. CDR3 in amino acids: CAISVGGRGEAFF. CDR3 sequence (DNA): TGTGCCATCAGTGTAGGGGGACGGGGTGAAGCTTTCTTT.

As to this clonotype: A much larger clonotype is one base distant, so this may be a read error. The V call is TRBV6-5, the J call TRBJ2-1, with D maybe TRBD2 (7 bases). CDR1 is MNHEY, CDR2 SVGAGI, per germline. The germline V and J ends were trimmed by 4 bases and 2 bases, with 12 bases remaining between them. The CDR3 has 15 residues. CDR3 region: CASSSDGGPYNEQFF. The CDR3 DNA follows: TGTGCCAGCAGTTCCGACGGGGGGCCCTACAATGAGCAGTTCTTC.

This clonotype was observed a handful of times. CDR3 amino acids: CSAAGTEQFF. The CDR3 DNA reads TGCAGTGCAGCCGGGACAGAGCAGTTCTTC. The gene calls are TRBV20-1 and TRBJ2-1; D possibly corresponds to TRBD1 (6 bases). Trimming cost V 6 bases and J 10 bases, with 10 bases left between them. CDR3 length equals 10 residues. CDR1 and CDR2 (germline): DFQATT, SNEGSKA (reference sequence).

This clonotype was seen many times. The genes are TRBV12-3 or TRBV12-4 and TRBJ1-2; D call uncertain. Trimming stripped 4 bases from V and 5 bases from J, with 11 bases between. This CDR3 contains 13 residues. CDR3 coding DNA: TGTGCCAGCAGTTGGGAGGATTCGTATGGCTACACCTTC. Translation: CASSWEDSYGYTF.

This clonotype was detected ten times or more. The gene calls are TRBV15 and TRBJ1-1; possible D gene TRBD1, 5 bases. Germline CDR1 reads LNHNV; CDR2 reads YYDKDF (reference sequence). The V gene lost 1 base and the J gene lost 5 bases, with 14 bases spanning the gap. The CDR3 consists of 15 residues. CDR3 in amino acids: CATSRGGAGGTEAFF. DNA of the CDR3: TGTGCCACCAGCAGAGGAGGGGCAGGAGGGACTGAAGCTTTCTTT.

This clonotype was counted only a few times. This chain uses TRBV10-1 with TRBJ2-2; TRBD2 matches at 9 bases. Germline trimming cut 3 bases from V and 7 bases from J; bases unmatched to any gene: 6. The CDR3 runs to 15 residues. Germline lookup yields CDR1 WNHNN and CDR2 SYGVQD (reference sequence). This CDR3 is CASSDERGVGGELFF. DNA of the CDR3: TGCGCCAGCAGTGATGAGCGGGGGGTCGGCGGGGAGCTGTTTTTT.

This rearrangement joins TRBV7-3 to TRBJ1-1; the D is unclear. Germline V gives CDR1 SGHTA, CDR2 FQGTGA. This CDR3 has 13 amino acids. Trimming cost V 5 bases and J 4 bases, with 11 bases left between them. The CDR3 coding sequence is TGTGCCAGCAGCCCCCAGGTTGGCACTGAAGCTTTCTTT. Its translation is CASSPQVGTEAFF.

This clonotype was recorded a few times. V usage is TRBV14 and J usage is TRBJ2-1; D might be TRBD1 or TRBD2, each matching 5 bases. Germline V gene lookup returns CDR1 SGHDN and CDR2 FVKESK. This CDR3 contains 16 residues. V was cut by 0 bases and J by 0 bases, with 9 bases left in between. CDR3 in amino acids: CASSQDAGTSYNEQFF. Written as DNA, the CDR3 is TGTGCCAGCAGCCAAGATGCCGGGACCTCCTACAATGAGCAGTTCTTC.

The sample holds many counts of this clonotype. CDR3 sequence reads: CAWSGDNNQPQHF. The CDR3 nucleotides read TGTGCCTGGAGTGGGGACAACAATCAGCCCCAGCATTTT. The chain combines TRBV30 with TRBJ1-5, with D possibly being TRBD1 (6 bases). The V gene's germline CDR1 is GTSNPN and CDR2 SVGIG (reference sequence). The CDR3 is 13 amino acids. The V gene lost 1 base and the J gene lost 3 bases, with 7 bases spanning the gap.

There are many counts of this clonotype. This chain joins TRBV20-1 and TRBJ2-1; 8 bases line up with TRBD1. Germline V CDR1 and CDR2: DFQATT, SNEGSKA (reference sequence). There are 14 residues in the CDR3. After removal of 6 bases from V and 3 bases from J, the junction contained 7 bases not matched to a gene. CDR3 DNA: TGCAGTGCCGCGGGGACAGGTGACTACAATGAGCAGTTCTTC. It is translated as CSAAGTGDYNEQFF.

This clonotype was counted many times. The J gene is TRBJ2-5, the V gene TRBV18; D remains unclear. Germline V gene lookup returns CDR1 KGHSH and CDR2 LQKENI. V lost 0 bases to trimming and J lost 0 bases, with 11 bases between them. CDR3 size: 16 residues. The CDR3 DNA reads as TGTGCCAGCTCACCACCGTACCGAGACAACCAAGAGACCCAGTACTTC. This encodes CASSPPYRDNQETQYF.

The CDR3 loop is CASTWLGGRSEQYF. CDR3 bases: TGCGCCAGTACATGGTTGGGGGGTCGGAGCGAGCAGTACTTC. The genes are TRBV5-1 and TRBJ2-7; maybe TRBD2 (6 bases). CDR1 SGHRS and CDR2 YFSETQ come from the germline V gene. Trimming pared 8 bases from V and 6 bases from J, leaving 21 bases between. The CDR3 runs to 14 residues.

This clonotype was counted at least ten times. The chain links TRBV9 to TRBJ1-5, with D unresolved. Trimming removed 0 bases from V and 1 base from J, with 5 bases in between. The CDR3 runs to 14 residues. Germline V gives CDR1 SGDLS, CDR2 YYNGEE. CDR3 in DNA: TGTGCCAGCAGCGTAGCGGGGAGCAATCAGCCCCAGCATTTT. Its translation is CASSVAGSNQPQHF.

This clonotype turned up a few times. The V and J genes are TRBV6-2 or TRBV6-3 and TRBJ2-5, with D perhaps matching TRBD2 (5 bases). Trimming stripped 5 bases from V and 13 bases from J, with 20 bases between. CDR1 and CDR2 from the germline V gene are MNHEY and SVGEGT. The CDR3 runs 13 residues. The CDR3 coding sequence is TGTGCCAGCAGTCCCACTTTAGCGCCGTCCGGGTACTTC. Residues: CASSPTLAPSGYF.

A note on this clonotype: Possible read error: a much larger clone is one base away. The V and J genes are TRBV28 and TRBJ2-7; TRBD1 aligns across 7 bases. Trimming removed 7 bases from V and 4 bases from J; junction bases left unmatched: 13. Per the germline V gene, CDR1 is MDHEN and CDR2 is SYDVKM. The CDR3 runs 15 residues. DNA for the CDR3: TGTGCCAGCAATTCGGTGATGAGGGGGCGTTACGAGCAGTACTTC. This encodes CASNSVMRGRYEQYF. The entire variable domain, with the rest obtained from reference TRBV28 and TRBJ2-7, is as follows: DVKVTQSSRYLVKRTGEKVFLECVQDMDHENMFWYRQDPGLGLRLIYFSYDVKMKEKGDIPEGYSVSREKKERFSLILESASTNQTSMYLCASNSVMRGRYEQYFGPGTRLTVT.

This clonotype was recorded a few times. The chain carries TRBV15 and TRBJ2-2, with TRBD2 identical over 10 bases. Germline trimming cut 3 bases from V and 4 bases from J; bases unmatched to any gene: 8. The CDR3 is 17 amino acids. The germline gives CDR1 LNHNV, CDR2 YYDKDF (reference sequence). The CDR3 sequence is CATSSPTSGTITGELFF. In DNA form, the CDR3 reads TGTGCCACCAGCAGCCCCACTAGCGGGACGATCACCGGGGAGCTGTTTTTT.

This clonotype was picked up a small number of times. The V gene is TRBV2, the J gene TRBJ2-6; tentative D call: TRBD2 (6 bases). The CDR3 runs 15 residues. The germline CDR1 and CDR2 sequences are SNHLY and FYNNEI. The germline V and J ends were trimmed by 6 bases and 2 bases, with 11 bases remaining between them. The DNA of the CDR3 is TGTGCCAGCAGCGGGACTGAAACTGGGGCCAACGTCCTGACTTTC. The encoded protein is CASSGTETGANVLTF.

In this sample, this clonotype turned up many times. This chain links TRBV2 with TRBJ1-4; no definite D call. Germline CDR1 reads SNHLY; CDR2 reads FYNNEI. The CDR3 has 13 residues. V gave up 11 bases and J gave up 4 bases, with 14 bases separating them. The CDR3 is CAATGGLNEKLFF. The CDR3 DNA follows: TGTGCCGCAACGGGCGGACTTAATGAAAAACTGTTTTTT.

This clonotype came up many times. In DNA, the CDR3 is TGTGCCAGCAGTGCCGGGATCGGTGGGGAGCAGTACTTC. Amino acids: CASSAGIGGEQYF. This chain joins TRBV27 and TRBJ2-7, with D perhaps TRBD2 (5 bases). V lost 5 bases and J 7 bases, leaving 15 bases between the germline ends. The CDR3 extends over 13 amino acids. CDR1 is MNHEY and CDR2 is SMNVEV in the germline V gene (reference sequence).

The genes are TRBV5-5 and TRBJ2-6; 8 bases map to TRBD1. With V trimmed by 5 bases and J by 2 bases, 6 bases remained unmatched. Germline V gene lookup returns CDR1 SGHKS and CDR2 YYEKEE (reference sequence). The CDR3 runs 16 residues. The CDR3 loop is CASRDRGGAGANVLTF. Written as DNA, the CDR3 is TGTGCCAGCAGAGACAGGGGTGGCGCTGGGGCCAACGTCCTGACTTTC.

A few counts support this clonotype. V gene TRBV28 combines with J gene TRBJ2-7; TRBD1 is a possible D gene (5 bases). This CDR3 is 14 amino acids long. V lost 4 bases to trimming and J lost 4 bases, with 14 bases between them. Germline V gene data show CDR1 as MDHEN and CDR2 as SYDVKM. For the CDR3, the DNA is TGTGCCAGCAGTTCCCTTAGGGGTGGGTACGAGCAGTACTTC. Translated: CASSSLRGGYEQYF.

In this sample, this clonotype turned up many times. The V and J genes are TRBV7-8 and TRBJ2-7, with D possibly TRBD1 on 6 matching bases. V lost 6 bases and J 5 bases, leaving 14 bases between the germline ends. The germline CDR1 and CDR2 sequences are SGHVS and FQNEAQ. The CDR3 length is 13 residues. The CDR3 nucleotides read TGTGCCAGCAGTCAGGGGCGTTTCCACGAGCAGTACTTC. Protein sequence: CASSQGRFHEQYF. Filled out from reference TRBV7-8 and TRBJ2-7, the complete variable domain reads GAGVSQSPRYKVAKRGQDVALRCDPISGHVSLFWYQQALGQGPEFLTYFQNEAQLDKSGLPSDRFFAERPEGSVSTLKIQRTQQEDSAVYLCASSQGRFHEQYFGPGTRLTVT.

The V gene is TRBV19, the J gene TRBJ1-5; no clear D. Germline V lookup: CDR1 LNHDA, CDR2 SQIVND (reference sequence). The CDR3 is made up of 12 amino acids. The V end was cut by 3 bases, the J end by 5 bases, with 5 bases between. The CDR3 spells CASSIGHQPQHF. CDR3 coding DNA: TGTGCCAGTAGTATTGGGCATCAGCCCCAGCATTTT.

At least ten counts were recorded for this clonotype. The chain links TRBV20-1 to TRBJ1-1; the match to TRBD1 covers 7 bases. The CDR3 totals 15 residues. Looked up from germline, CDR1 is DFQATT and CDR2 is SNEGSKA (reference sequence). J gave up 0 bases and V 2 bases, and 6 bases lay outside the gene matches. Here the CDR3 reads CSARSRTGLNTEAFF. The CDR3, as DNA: TGCAGTGCTAGATCACGGACAGGTTTGAACACTGAAGCTTTCTTT.

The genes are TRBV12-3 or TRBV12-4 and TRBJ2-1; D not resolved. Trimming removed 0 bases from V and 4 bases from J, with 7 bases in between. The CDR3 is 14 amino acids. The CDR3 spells CASSLAVGYNEQFF. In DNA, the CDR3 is TGTGCCAGCAGTTTAGCTGTTGGGTACAATGAGCAGTTCTTC.

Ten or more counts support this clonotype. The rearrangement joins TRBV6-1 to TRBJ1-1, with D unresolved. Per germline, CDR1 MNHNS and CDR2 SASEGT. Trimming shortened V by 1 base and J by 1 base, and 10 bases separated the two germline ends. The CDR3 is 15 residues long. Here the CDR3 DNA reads TGTGCCAGCAGTGAAGGTATACTTTGGAACACTGAAGCTTTCTTT. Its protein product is CASSEGILWNTEAFF.

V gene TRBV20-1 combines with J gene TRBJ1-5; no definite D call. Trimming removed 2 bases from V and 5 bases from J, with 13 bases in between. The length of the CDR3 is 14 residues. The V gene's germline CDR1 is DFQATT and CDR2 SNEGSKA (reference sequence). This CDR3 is CSARSRDRYQPQHF. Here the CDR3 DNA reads TGCAGTGCTAGAAGCCGGGATCGCTATCAGCCCCAGCATTTT.

The CDR3 bases are TGTGCCAGCAGCGAACAGGGGGCCCAGCCCCAGCATTTT. Translating gives CASSEQGAQPQHF. The chain links TRBV7-6 to TRBJ1-5; 9 nucleotides match TRBD1. The V and J ends lost 5 bases and 7 bases, in that order; junction bases with no gene match: 3. The CDR3 runs to 13 residues. CDR1 and CDR2 from the germline V gene are SGHVS and FNYEAQ.